Listed below are T cell receptor beta chains from one sample, sequenced in a study of blood T cell repertoires in COVID-19. Repertoires were generated with immunoSEQ multiplex PCR, while TCRdb's copy carries only in-frame clones and drops some. The data hold around 260,000 clones, with approximately 90% observed a single time. Sequencing was performed on peripheral blood. The source is a man aged 55-75 years who had recovered from COVID-19. Both conserved end residues are part of each CDR3. The order of the fields is CDR3 DNA, CDR3 protein, D gene, clone size, V gene, J gene. D genes are given only for firm matches. Clone size appears in some rows only: once, few, many, or a class for an expanded clone.

CDR3 DNA: TGTGCCAGCAGGTCCGGGACAGCGAAAGAGACCCAGTACTTC
CDR3 protein: CASRSGTAKETQYF
D gene: TRBD1
clone size: -
V gene: TRBV6-5
J gene: TRBJ2-5

CDR3 DNA: TGTGCCAGCAGCTTGGAGGGTGGGGACACGGAAGAGACCCAGTACTTC
CDR3 protein: CASSLEGGDTEETQYF
D gene: -
clone size: -
V gene: TRBV5-4
J gene: TRBJ2-5

CDR3 DNA: TGCGCCAGCAGTGAGTCGACACCAGACAGGGTGAGGGAGCTGTTTTTT
CDR3 protein: CASSESTPDRVRELFF
D gene: TRBD1
clone size: few
V gene: TRBV10-2
J gene: TRBJ2-2

CDR3 DNA: TGTGCCAGCAGCCCCCAGGGTATTGCTGGGGCCAACGTCCTGACTTTC
CDR3 protein: CASSPQGIAGANVLTF
D gene: -
clone size: -
V gene: TRBV7-2
J gene: TRBJ2-6

CDR3 DNA: TGTGCCAGTAGTATGAACAGCCCCAATCAGCCCCAGCATTTT
CDR3 protein: CASSMNSPNQPQHF
D gene: -
clone size: -
V gene: TRBV19
J gene: TRBJ1-5

CDR3 DNA: TGTGCCAGAAGCTTGGGAGATGGGGGGGCGAGATCACCCCTCCACTTT
CDR3 protein: CARSLGDGGARSPLHF
D gene: -
clone size: -
V gene: TRBV5-3
J gene: TRBJ1-6

CDR3 DNA: TGTGCCAGCAGCAGCCCCTTGGCAGCCAGAAGGGGGAACACTGAAGCTTTCTTT
CDR3 protein: CASSSPLAARRGNTEAFF
D gene: -
clone size: -
V gene: TRBV7-2
J gene: TRBJ1-1

CDR3 DNA: TGTGCCAGCAGGTTTGGGCAGTCCTACGAGCAGTACTTC
CDR3 protein: CASRFGQSYEQYF
D gene: -
clone size: -
V gene: TRBV7-8
J gene: TRBJ2-7

CDR3 DNA: TGTGCCAGCAGCTTAGCGACAGGGGGAGATACGCAGTATTTT
CDR3 protein: CASSLATGGDTQYF
D gene: TRBD1
clone size: -
V gene: TRBV11-3
J gene: TRBJ2-3

CDR3 DNA: TGTGCCAGCAGTTATCGCGGGGGAGCTAACAACTATGGCTACACCTTC
CDR3 protein: CASSYRGGANNYGYTF
D gene: -
clone size: once
V gene: TRBV6-2/TRBV6-3
J gene: TRBJ1-2

CDR3 DNA: TGTGCCAGTAGTACACTAGCGGGCTCCTACAATGAGCAGTTCTTC
CDR3 protein: CASSTLAGSYNEQFF
D gene: TRBD2
clone size: -
V gene: TRBV19
J gene: TRBJ2-1

CDR3 DNA: TGTGCCAGCAGTTTATCAGGGGTAGGCTACGAGCAGTACTTC
CDR3 protein: CASSLSGVGYEQYF
D gene: -
clone size: -
V gene: TRBV27
J gene: TRBJ2-7

CDR3 DNA: TGCGCCAGCAGCGTGACGGGGGGCCGGAATCAGCCCCAGCATTTT
CDR3 protein: CASSVTGGRNQPQHF
D gene: -
clone size: -
V gene: TRBV5-1
J gene: TRBJ1-5

CDR3 DNA: TGTGCCAGCTCACCACGAGAAGACAGGGGGAATCAGCCCCAGCATTTT
CDR3 protein: CASSPREDRGNQPQHF
D gene: TRBD1
clone size: -
V gene: TRBV18
J gene: TRBJ1-5

CDR3 DNA: TGTGCCAGCAGCCAAGAGGGCCGGCACAATGAGCAGTTCTTC
CDR3 protein: CASSQEGRHNEQFF
D gene: -
clone size: -
V gene: TRBV3-1/TRBV3-2
J gene: TRBJ2-1

CDR3 DNA: TGTGCCAGCAGCACTACCGGGACAGGGGTCCCTGAAGCTTTCTTT
CDR3 protein: CASSTTGTGVPEAFF
D gene: TRBD1
clone size: -
V gene: TRBV11-2
J gene: TRBJ1-1

CDR3 DNA: TGTGCCAGTAGTACGTCCGGGACAGGTAACGAGCAGTACTTC
CDR3 protein: CASSTSGTGNEQYF
D gene: TRBD1
clone size: -
V gene: TRBV19
J gene: TRBJ2-7

CDR3 DNA: TGTGCCAGCAGCCCACGGACTAGCGGGGGGGTTTGGAGTGAGCAGTTCTTC
CDR3 protein: CASSPRTSGGVWSEQFF
D gene: TRBD2
clone size: -
V gene: TRBV9
J gene: TRBJ2-1

CDR3 DNA: TGTGCCAGCAGCGCCCAGGGGGTTACTAATGAAAAACTGTTTTTT
CDR3 protein: CASSAQGVTNEKLFF
D gene: TRBD1
clone size: -
V gene: TRBV2
J gene: TRBJ1-4

CDR3 DNA: TGTGCCAGCAGCCAAGATATCAGGGGGGAAGCTTTCTTT
CDR3 protein: CASSQDIRGEAFF
D gene: TRBD1
clone size: few
V gene: TRBV4-2
J gene: TRBJ1-1

CDR3 DNA: TGTGCCAGCAGCTTAAAACAGGGACAGCGGAACACTGAAGCTTTCTTT
CDR3 protein: CASSLKQGQRNTEAFF
D gene: TRBD1
clone size: -
V gene: TRBV5-6
J gene: TRBJ1-1

CDR3 DNA: TGTGCCAGCAGCCTCGAAGGACAGGGGAACACCGGGGAGCTGTTTTTT
CDR3 protein: CASSLEGQGNTGELFF
D gene: TRBD1
clone size: -
V gene: TRBV6-4
J gene: TRBJ2-2

CDR3 DNA: TGTGCCAGCCGGGACAGAGGATTAAGGGGTGATGGCTACACCTTC
CDR3 protein: CASRDRGLRGDGYTF
D gene: TRBD1
clone size: -
V gene: TRBV2
J gene: TRBJ1-2

CDR3 DNA: TGTGCCAGCAGCGCCCACCGGGGGCGGGGGGCCTACGAGCAGTACTTC
CDR3 protein: CASSAHRGRGAYEQYF
D gene: TRBD2
clone size: -
V gene: TRBV9
J gene: TRBJ2-7

CDR3 DNA: TGTGCCAGCAGTGAGAGCGTAGTGAGCTATGGCTACACCTTC
CDR3 protein: CASSESVVSYGYTF
D gene: -
clone size: -
V gene: TRBV6-1
J gene: TRBJ1-2

CDR3 DNA: TGTGCCACCAGCAGAGAAGGGAGGGGTGGGGCCAACGTCCTGACTTTC
CDR3 protein: CATSREGRGGANVLTF
D gene: TRBD2
clone size: -
V gene: TRBV15
J gene: TRBJ2-6